A few counts support the clone carrying this TCR beta chain. Germline CDR1 reads LGHNT; CDR2 reads FRNRAP. This CDR3 comprises 19 residues. The germline V and J ends were trimmed by 0 bases and 3 bases, with 21 bases remaining between them. The sample originates from a study of blood T cell repertoires in COVID-19. The study assigned cohorts using participant-reported clinical history. Authors' methods: How many nucleated cells were present was estimated from reference gene primer amplification. Profiled with immunoSEQ multiplex PCR; TCRdb holds only in-frame clones, not every one. D and trimming come from the DNA, and the V and J calls and clone size come from that table. Altogether fewer than 400,000 clones are present, 92% being singletons, with the ten largest covering approximately 18%.

J is TRBJ2-1 and V is TRBV12-5, with a tentative D call TRBD2 (6 bases). The sequencing input was PBMCs or T cells enriched from blood (not recorded which). The TCR sequence derives from a woman in her twenties or thirties who had recovered from COVID-19. CDR3 loop: CASGLVISGVAENYNEQFF. CDR3 coding DNA: TGTGCTAGTGGTTTGGTAATATCGGGTGTAGCGGAGAACTACAATGAGCAGTTCTTC. Using reference TRBV12-5 and TRBJ2-1 for the parts outside the CDR3, the full variable domain is DARVTQTPRHKVTEMGQEVTMRCQPILGHNTVFWYRQTMMQGLELLAYFRNRAPLDDSGMPKDRFSAEMPDATLATLKIQPSEPRDSAVYFCASGLVISGVAENYNEQFFGPGTRLTVL.